A selection of T cell receptor beta chains follows, all from one sample in a study of cytomegalovirus exposure and HLA in healthy donors. Sequenced by immunoSEQ multiplex PCR; TCRdb stores in-frame clones only, minus some. The sample has some 150,000 clones, more than 75% seen once; the top ten hold about 3.2%. The sequenced sample was PBMCs. The receptors were gathered from a man aged 18 to 35 in good health and CMV-seropositive. Both conserved end residues are part of each CDR3. D genes are given only for firm matches. Not all rows give a size; the values are once, few, many and, for expanded clones, a class.

J | V | size | D | DNA | CDR3
TRBJ1-4 | TRBV7-9 | few | - | TGTGCCAGCAGCTTAGCGCTGACGGACAGTAATGAAAAACTGTTTTTT | CASSLALTDSNEKLFF
TRBJ2-3 | TRBV7-2 | - | TRBD2 | TGTGCCAGCAGCCCGCCCCATAGCGGGATTGAGTATTTT | CASSPPHSGIEYF
TRBJ1-1 | TRBV19 | - | TRBD1 | TGTGCCAGTAGTAAGACAGGGTTAGTGAGCACTGAAGCTTTCTTT | CASSKTGLVSTEAFF
TRBJ1-1 | TRBV27 | - | - | TGTGCCAGCAACGACCTAGACAGGAACACTGAAGCTTTCTTT | CASNDLDRNTEAFF
TRBJ1-2 | TRBV28 | - | TRBD1 | TGTGCCAGCACCCTGAGACAGGGGATAGGCTACACCTTC | CASTLRQGIGYTF
TRBJ2-2 | TRBV7-3 | - | TRBD2 | TGTGCCAGCAGCTTAGAGCTGGGACTAGCGGGATACGGGGAGCTGTTTTTT | CASSLELGLAGYGELFF
TRBJ1-6 | TRBV5-1 | - | - | TGCGCCAGCAGCACTGGGGGGAACAATTCACCCCTCCACTTT | CASSTGGNNSPLHF
TRBJ2-1 | TRBV5-1 | - | - | TGCGCCAGCAGCTTTATTAGAGGTAATGAGCAGTTCTTC | CASSFIRGNEQFF
TRBJ1-2 | TRBV2 | - | TRBD1 | TGTGCCAGCAGCCCAACGGACAGGTGGAACTATGGCTACACCTTC | CASSPTDRWNYGYTF
TRBJ1-1 | TRBV19 | - | TRBD1 | TGTGCCAGTAGTATGTTAAAGGGGACAGCGAACACTGAAGCTTTCTTT | CASSMLKGTANTEAFF
TRBJ1-2 | TRBV6-1 | - | TRBD1 | TGTGCCAGCAGTGCACAGGGGTTCGGCTACACCTTC | CASSAQGFGYTF
TRBJ2-1 | TRBV4-1 | - | - | TGCGCCAGCAGCCCAGACACGGGGAATGAGCAGTTCTTC | CASSPDTGNEQFF
TRBJ1-5 | TRBV4-1 | - | TRBD1 | TGCGCCAGCAGCCAACGACAGGGTTTTCGGGATCAGCCCCAGCATTTT | CASSQRQGFRDQPQHF
TRBJ2-7 | TRBV28 | - | - | TGTGCCAGCGAAAAGTGGGGCAGGGGCCGGACGAGCTCCTACGAGCAGTACTTC | CASEKWGRGRTSSYEQYF
TRBJ2-7 | TRBV27 | - | - | TGTGCCAGCAGTTTAGCTGGCAGATCCTACGAGCAGTACTTC | CASSLAGRSYEQYF
TRBJ2-7 | TRBV12-5 | - | - | TGTGCTAGTGGTAAGGACAACTCCTACGAGCAGTACTTC | CASGKDNSYEQYF
TRBJ2-7 | TRBV18 | few | - | TGTGCCAGCTCATGGGCGGGGAGCTCCTACGAGCAGTACTTC | CASSWAGSSYEQYF
TRBJ1-1 | TRBV14 | once | - | TGTGCCAGCAGCCAAGAAGGGGCGAACACTGAAGCTTTCTTT | CASSQEGANTEAFF
TRBJ1-1 | TRBV30 | - | - | TGTGCCTGTGATTGGAGAATGAACACTGAAGCTTTCTTT | CACDWRMNTEAFF
TRBJ1-4 | TRBV28 | - | TRBD1 | TGTGCCAGCAGATCCAGCCATACAGGGGGGCGTGGTGAAAAACTGTTTTTT | CASRSSHTGGRGEKLFF
TRBJ2-7 | TRBV19 | - | - | TGTGCCAGTAGTGAATGGAGCGGCCGCCGGTCGGAGCAGTACTTC | CASSEWSGRRSEQYF
TRBJ2-1 | TRBV19 | few | TRBD1 | TGTGCCAGTAGTCCTGAAGGACAGGGGTATGAGCAGTTCTTC | CASSPEGQGYEQFF
TRBJ2-7 | TRBV27 | - | TRBD1 | TGTGCCAGCAGTTTAAGGCCGGGACAGGGGACGTCCTACGAGCAGTACTTC | CASSLRPGQGTSYEQYF
TRBJ1-1 | TRBV28 | - | - | TGTGCCAGCAGTTTAGGACAGATAAACACTGAAGCTTTCTTT | CASSLGQINTEAFF
TRBJ2-7 | TRBV7-6 | - | - | TGTGCCAGCAGCTTAGCCCGCGGGGGCTCCGAGCAGTACTTC | CASSLARGGSEQYF
TRBJ2-1 | TRBV9 | - | TRBD2 | TGTGCCAGCAGCTTCCGGGAGGCCAGCGGGAGAGGGGAGCAGTTCTTC | CASSFREASGRGEQFF
TRBJ2-3 | TRBV6-5 | - | - | TGTGCCAGCAGTTACACCGGGAGCGGAGATACGCAGTATTTT | CASSYTGSGDTQYF
TRBJ1-1 | TRBV2 | - | - | TGTGCCAGCAGTTCACAGGGGAACACTGAAGCTTTCTTT | CASSSQGNTEAFF
TRBJ2-3 | TRBV19 | - | TRBD2 | TGTGCCAGTAGTCCGCTAGCGGGAGCCACAGATACGCAGTATTTT | CASSPLAGATDTQYF
TRBJ2-2 | TRBV7-8 | - | - | TGTGCCAGCACCCCCATGATGCGAGGCGGGGAGCTGTTTTTT | CASTPMMRGGELFF